This T cell receptor beta chain is drawn from a study of T-cell memory formation after mild COVID-19. Study summary: TCR clusters were mostly donor specific. Study findings and constraints: Mostly located in CM and EM were contracting CD4+ clones, with contracting CD8+ clones located in EMRA. The pre-infection memory compartment contained some responding clones, suggesting cross-reactive memory joined.

Germline V gene sequence: CDR1 SEHNR, CDR2 FQNEAQ (reference sequence). The junction had 19 bases not matched to a gene; V was cut back by 2 bases and J by 4 bases. The CDR3 is 20 residues long. UMIs and sample barcodes were carried by the TCR alpha and TCR beta cDNA libraries that 5'RACE produced using constant-segment primers. TCRdb reanalysed the 5' RACE reads using MiXCR and keeps one entry per CDR3 protein. The repertoire holds approximately 290,000 distinct CDR3 sequences, approximately 8.4% seen once, with 22% in the top ten. As concerns this clonotype: Its antigen is unidentified.

The sample was PBMCs or a T cell subset sorted from them (not recorded which). V is TRBV7-9 and J is TRBJ1-4, with TRBD1 matching 7 bases. The receptor comes from a man aged 18 to 29 who had mild COVID-19 (a few samples of this study predate the infection). Cell type and time point are not known. The CDR3 region is CASSLSAGTANRVHNEKLFF. Written as DNA, the CDR3 is TGTGCCAGCAGCTTATCCGCCGGGACAGCCAACAGGGTCCATAATGAAAAACTGTTTTTT.